This T cell receptor (beta chain) came from a study of blood T cells in healthy people across ages. A note on this clonotype: As yet, its antigen is unknown.

Next came a second PCR, run for 7 to 11 cycles, which used a sample-barcoded 5' primer along with a J-beta primer mix. MiXCR, run by TCRdb on the 5' RACE reads, gives a single entry per CDR3 protein. The repertoire includes hundreds of thousands of distinct CDR3 sequences, around half of them detected once, and roughly 34% sits in the top ten. Study observations and caveats: Roughly linear age-related decline in beta diversity appeared, significant by age roughly 40. It was the long-lived donors that had more naive CD4+ cells and higher diversity than aged donors. Reliance upon unsorted PBMCs precluded definitive naive versus antigen-experienced comparison.

Trimming stripped 2 bases from V and 5 bases from J, with 15 bases between. Per germline, CDR1 SGDLS and CDR2 YYNGEE. CDR3 length: 15 amino acids. The sample comprised blood. The source is a woman in her fifties or sixties in good health. J is TRBJ2-3 and V is TRBV9; D tentatively fits TRBD1 or TRBD2 (6 bases each). The CDR3 nucleotides read TGTGCCAGCAGCGTGGGGGGCGAGGTTTTAGATACGCAGTATTTT. It translates to CASSVGGEVLDTQYF. Using reference TRBV9 and TRBJ2-3 for the parts outside the CDR3, the full variable domain is DSGVTQTPKHLITATGQRVTLRCSPRSGDLSVYWYQQSLDQGLQFLIQYYNGEERAKGNILERFSAQQFPDLHSELNLSSLELGDSALYFCASSVGGEVLDTQYFGPGTRLTVL.